The following is a T cell receptor (beta chain) sequence with its context. Its specificity is not known. Assay: immunoSEQ multiplex PCR; the TCRdb copy retains only in-frame clones and omits some. The sample holds more than 90,000 clones, roughly 86% seen once. V lost 2 bases and J 3 bases, leaving 11 bases between the germline ends. CDR1 MNHEY and CDR2 SVGAGI come from the germline V gene. This CDR3 region has 14 residues. This record comes from a study of radiotherapy plus CTLA-4 blockade in lung cancer. General study results and limits: Reported findings show early blood T cell clone dynamics, with interferon-beta, best predicted response. In blood, tumor-derived TCR clones expanded after radiotherapy plus ipilimumab.

Ipilimumab-mediated CTLA-4 blockade plus focal radiation was given to patients having chemo-refractory metastatic non-small-cell lung cancer. The material was peripheral blood, obtained from a patient treated with radiotherapy plus ipilimumab. V gene TRBV6-5 combines with J gene TRBJ2-7; D not certain. The sequence was obtained from a human donor with non-small cell lung cancer that progressed on radiotherapy plus ipilimumab. Some clones in this sample may be carry-over from other donors' samples. CDR3 residues: CASSYRKVDYEQYF. The CDR3, as DNA: TGTGCCAGCAGTTACCGCAAAGTGGACTACGAGCAGTACTTC.